This TCR beta chain appears in the sequencing data of a study of shared clonotypes between healthy human individuals. The germline V gene has CDR1 SGHDT and CDR2 YYEEEE. This CDR3 spans 16 amino acids. The ends lost 4 bases at V and 3 bases at J; junction bases unmatched: 7. Every subset's genomic DNA went evenly onto several immunoSEQ plates. In the original analysis: Junction-only sequences produced by ImmunoSEQ had no quality scores, so filtering differed. Data came from immunoSEQ multiplex PCR; TCRdb stores just in-frame clones and leaves some out. That table furnishes V, J and clone size, whereas the DNA furnished D and trimming. The sample holds more than 400,000 clones; approximately 78% are singletons and the top ten take around 11%.

The chain employs TRBV5-6 and TRBJ2-2, with 9 bases aligning to TRBD1. This TCR came from a woman aged 40 to 49 in good health. Some clones in this sample may be carry-over from other donors' samples. What was sequenced was PBMCs. Here the CDR3 reads CASSTTGGAYTGELFF. The CDR3 DNA reads as TGTGCCAGCAGCACTACAGGGGGCGCTTACACCGGGGAGCTGTTTTTT.